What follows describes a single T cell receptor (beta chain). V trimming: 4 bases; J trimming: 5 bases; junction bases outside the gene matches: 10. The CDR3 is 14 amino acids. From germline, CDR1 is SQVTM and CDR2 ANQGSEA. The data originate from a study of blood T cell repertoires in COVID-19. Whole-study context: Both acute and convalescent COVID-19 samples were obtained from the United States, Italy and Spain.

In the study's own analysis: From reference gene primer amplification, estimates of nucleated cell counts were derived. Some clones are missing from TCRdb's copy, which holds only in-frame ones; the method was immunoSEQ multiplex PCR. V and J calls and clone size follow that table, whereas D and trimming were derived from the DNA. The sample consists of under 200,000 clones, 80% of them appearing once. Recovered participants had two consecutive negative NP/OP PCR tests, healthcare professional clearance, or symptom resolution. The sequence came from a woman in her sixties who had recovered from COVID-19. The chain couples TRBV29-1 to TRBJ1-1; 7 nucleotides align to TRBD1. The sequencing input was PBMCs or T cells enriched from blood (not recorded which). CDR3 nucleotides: TGCAGCGTTGTTCCGCCGACAGGGAGAACTGAAGCTTTCTTT. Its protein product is CSVVPPTGRTEAFF.